Listed here are 28 T cell receptor beta chains from one sample, sequenced in a study of cytomegalovirus exposure and HLA in healthy donors. PCR primers comprised 60 Vbeta and 13 Jbeta primers. Generated by immunoSEQ multiplex PCR, the TCRdb table keeps only in-frame clones and is missing some. This sample has 140,000 to 150,000 clones; roughly 85% occur once, and the top ten carry 1.7%. Material: PBMCs. The receptors were gathered from a woman between 25 and 40 years old in good health and CMV-seronegative.

The DNA of the CDR3 is TGTGCCAGCAGCCCAAGGACAGGGGAGGGCTACACCTTC. Translation: CASSPRTGEGYTF. This rearrangement joins TRBV7-3 to TRBJ1-2; TRBD1 aligns across 9 bases. Trimming cost V 5 bases and J 8 bases; bases outside gene matches: 6. CDR3 size: 13 residues. CDR1 is SGHTA and CDR2 is FQGTGA in the germline V gene.

The chain links TRBV10-2 to TRBJ2-4; D uncertain. V was trimmed by 9 bases and J by 7 bases, leaving 7 bases between them. The CDR3 is made up of 10 amino acids. The germline V gene has CDR1 WSHSY and CDR2 SAAADI. The CDR3 sequence is CASWQNIQYF. CDR3 DNA: TGCGCCAGTTGGCAGAACATTCAGTACTTC.

Regarding this clone: Other DNA sequences within the sample encode an identical CDR3. The rearrangement links TRBV5-1 to TRBJ1-1; 8 bases fit TRBD1. V lost 4 bases and J lost 1; bases outside the gene matches: 3. In germline, CDR1 is SGHRS, CDR2 YFSETQ. The CDR3 runs to 14 residues. In DNA form, the CDR3 reads TGCGCCAGCAGCCCGGGGACAGGGAACACTGAAGCTTTCTTT. Its translation: CASSPGTGNTEAFF.

Of note for this clone: Given the absence of the conserved phenylalanine or tryptophan at the CDR3 end, a read error is likely. No DNA is shown, since the ends of the CDR3 on it are uncertain; the CDR3 is the one TCRdb lists. The chain carries TRBV6-1 and TRBJ2-7; the table's D call TRBD2 went unverified against the DNA. The CDR3 totals 12 residues, both ends included. The germline gives CDR1 MNHNS, CDR2 SASEGT. The CDR3 sequence is CASSRGTEGQKD.

The chain combines TRBV6-6 with TRBJ2-5, with 11 bases matching TRBD1. This CDR3 comprises 16 residues. Germline assignment: CDR1 MNHNY and CDR2 SVGAGI (reference sequence). V shed 8 bases, J shed 4 bases, and the junction held 12 bases outside the gene matches. The CDR3 DNA reads as TGTGCCAGCCGCCCCGGGACAGGGGGTTGGATAGAGACCCAGTACTTC. Translating gives CASRPGTGGWIETQYF.

The rearrangement uses TRBV19 and TRBJ2-1; maybe TRBD2 (6 bases). With 7 bases removed from V and 4 bases from J, the gap between germline ends came to 11 bases. Per germline, CDR1 LNHDA and CDR2 SQIVND (reference sequence). This CDR3 is 13 amino acids long. CDR3 in amino acids: CASTEEGYNEQFF. For the CDR3, the DNA is TGTGCCAGTACCGAGGAGGGTTACAATGAGCAGTTCTTC.

The chain couples TRBV27 to TRBJ2-3; D uncertain. This CDR3 is 13 amino acids long. Germline CDR1 is MNHEY and CDR2 is SMNVEV (reference sequence). V was trimmed by 1 base and J by 5 bases, leaving 7 bases between them. The CDR3 coding sequence is TGTGCCAGCAGTTTATTCACCGGAGATACGCAGTATTTT. This codes for CASSLFTGDTQYF.

The chain carries TRBV19 and TRBJ1-1, with 7 bases lining up with TRBD1. J was trimmed by 3 bases and V by 3 bases; bases with no gene match: 7. The CDR3 covers 15 residues. Germline assignment: CDR1 LNHDA and CDR2 SQIVND (reference sequence). CDR3: CASSIPTGWHTEAFF. The CDR3 nucleotides read TGTGCCAGTAGTATCCCGACAGGGTGGCACACTGAAGCTTTCTTT.

J is TRBJ2-1 and V is TRBV9; TRBD1 aligns across 8 bases. The CDR3 is made up of 14 amino acids. The germline V gene encodes CDR1 SGDLS and CDR2 YYNGEE. V lost 4 bases, J lost 11 bases, and 11 bases stayed unmatched. The CDR3 is CASSSGTGTPQQFF. In DNA, the CDR3 is TGTGCCAGCAGCTCTGGGACAGGTACCCCACAGCAGTTCTTC.

In this sample, this clone turned up once. The rearrangement links TRBV10-3 to TRBJ1-5; the D is unclear. CDR3 size: 13 residues. Trimming pared 6 bases from V and 0 bases from J, leaving 6 bases between. Germline V gene sequence: CDR1 ENHRY, CDR2 SYGVKD. The CDR3 coding sequence is TGTGCCATCAGCCCAGATAGCAATCAGCCCCAGCATTTT. Residues: CAISPDSNQPQHF.

J is TRBJ2-7 and V is TRBV7-9; D may be TRBD1 (7 bases). Between the trimmed V and J ends, which lost 4 bases and 7 bases, there was a span of 17 bases. Germline V gene lookup returns CDR1 SEHNR and CDR2 FQNEAQ (reference sequence). The CDR3 is 14 amino acids. CDR3 sequence: CASSSWTGGGEQYF. The CDR3, as DNA: TGTGCCAGCAGCTCGTGGACAGGCGGAGGGGAGCAGTACTTC.

The chain has TRBV19 and TRBJ1-1, with 7 bases identical to TRBD1. Germline trimming cut 3 bases from V and 2 bases from J; bases unmatched to any gene: 6. This CDR3 region has 15 residues. CDR1 is LNHDA and CDR2 is SQIVND in the germline V gene (reference sequence). This chain's CDR3 is CASSIQGGINTEAFF. Written as DNA, the CDR3 is TGTGCCAGTAGTATCCAGGGGGGAATAAACACTGAAGCTTTCTTT.

This chain connects TRBV5-4 to TRBJ1-1; 8 positions agree with TRBD1. V lost 1 base and J lost 1; bases outside the gene matches: 9. This CDR3 is built from 17 residues. Germline V gene data show CDR1 as SGHNT and CDR2 as YYREEE (reference sequence). The CDR3 region has the DNA TGTGCCAGCAGCTTGACTTTGATTGGGACAGGGAACACTGAAGCTTTCTTT. Its translation is CASSLTLIGTGNTEAFF.

The chain is built from TRBV9 and TRBJ2-7; maybe TRBD2 (5 bases). The V and J ends lost 2 bases and 2 bases respectively, with 11 bases between them. This CDR3 contains 14 residues. CDR1 and CDR2 (germline): SGDLS, YYNGEE. The CDR3 reads CASSVATTPYEQYF. In DNA, the CDR3 is TGTGCCAGCAGCGTCGCGACTACTCCCTACGAGCAGTACTTC.

DNA for the CDR3: TGCAGCGTTGACGGGTTCGACGGGACAGGGATTAGGAAGACCCAGTACTTC. Residues: CSVDGFDGTGIRKTQYF. The chain combines TRBV29-1 with TRBJ2-5, with TRBD1 matching 9 bases. The CDR3 runs to 17 residues. From germline, CDR1 is SQVTM and CDR2 ANQGSEA. V lost 3 bases to trimming and J lost 6 bases; unmatched junction nucleotides: 17.

V is TRBV11-2 and J is TRBJ1-2; TRBD1 agrees at 8 bases. With 4 bases clipped from V and 2 bases from J, the junction kept 6 bases outside the gene matches. Looked up from germline, CDR1 is SGHAT and CDR2 is FQNNGV. The CDR3 covers 15 residues. CDR3 coding DNA: TGTGCCAGCAGCTCCGACAGGGGCGGAAACTATGGCTACACCTTC. Translated: CASSSDRGGNYGYTF.

This rearrangement joins TRBV20-1 to TRBJ1-2, with D possibly matching TRBD1 (5 bases). The V end was cut by 6 bases, the J end by 7 bases, with 12 bases between. The CDR3 is 11 amino acids. Germline CDR1 is DFQATT and CDR2 is SNEGSKA (reference sequence). The CDR3 is CSAPGGGGYTF. As DNA, the CDR3 is TGCAGTGCCCCGGGCGGGGGTGGCTACACCTTC.

The chain is built from TRBV15 and TRBJ2-2, with a weak D call TRBD2 (7 bases). This CDR3 has 15 residues. Germline values: CDR1 LNHNV, CDR2 YYDKDF (reference sequence). Trimming took off 5 bases at V and 8 bases at J, with 18 bases between the two ends. The CDR3 loop reads CATSAHVGGRGELFF. CDR3 sequence (DNA): TGTGCCACCAGCGCCCATGTCGGGGGGCGGGGGGAGCTGTTTTTT. The full variable domain, rest sourced from reference TRBV15 and TRBJ2-2, is DAMVIQNPRYQVTQFGKPVTLSCSQTLNHNVMYWYQQKSSQAPKLLFHYYDKDFNNEADTPDNFQSRRPNTSFCFLDIRSPGLGDTAMYLCATSAHVGGRGELFFGEGSRLTVL.

The V gene is TRBV9, the J gene TRBJ2-7, with 8 bases fitting TRBD2. This CDR3 has 13 amino acids. The J segment lost 3 bases and the V segment lost 7 bases, leaving 6 bases of the junction unmatched. CDR1 SGDLS and CDR2 YYNGEE come from the germline V gene. CDR3 sequence reads: CASRPAGGYEQYF. As DNA, the CDR3 is TGTGCCAGCCGACCCGCGGGGGGCTACGAGCAGTACTTC.

The chain joins TRBV19 to TRBJ1-2; D not certain. Trimming removed 2 bases from V and 0 bases from J, with 7 bases in between. Germline loops: CDR1 LNHDA, CDR2 SQIVND (reference sequence). This CDR3 has 14 amino acids. CDR3 residues: CASSIMGTNYGYTF. The CDR3 nucleotides read TGTGCCAGTAGTATAATGGGCACTAACTATGGCTACACCTTC.

The rearrangement uses TRBV27 and TRBJ2-1; TRBD2 agrees at 7 bases. Germline values: CDR1 MNHEY, CDR2 SMNVEV (reference sequence). With V trimmed by 3 bases and J by 7 bases, 9 bases remained unmatched. The CDR3 has 15 amino acids. The CDR3, as DNA: TGTGCCAGCAGTTTGTACTTGGGACTAAAGAATGAGCAGTTCTTC. Translating gives CASSLYLGLKNEQFF.

This clone was observed a handful of times. This chain connects TRBV15 to TRBJ2-5, with TRBD2 matching over 12 bases. The CDR3 consists of 17 residues. With V trimmed by 1 base and J by 6 bases, 9 bases remained unmatched. CDR1 and CDR2 from the germline V gene are LNHNV and YYDKDF (reference sequence). The CDR3 region has the DNA TGTGCCACCAGCAGAGGGCTAGCGGGGGGGATCACCCAGACCCAGTACTTC. Its protein is CATSRGLAGGITQTQYF.

The genes are TRBV27 and TRBJ1-6, with TRBD1 matching over 9 bases. CDR1 and CDR2 from the germline V gene are MNHEY and SMNVEV (reference sequence). V dropped 6 bases and J dropped 8; count of bases not matched to a gene: 17. The CDR3 has 18 amino acids. The CDR3 region has the DNA TGTGCCAGCAGGACGGGACAGGGAACCTTCTTCCTGGATTCACCCCTCCACTTT. Translated, it gives CASRTGQGTFFLDSPLHF.

V gene TRBV30 combines with J gene TRBJ2-7; 8 bases are a match to TRBD1. CDR1 and CDR2 from the germline V gene are GTSNPN and SVGIG (reference sequence). This CDR3 has 13 residues. The V and J ends lost 5 bases and 2 bases, in that order; junction bases with no gene match: 5. This chain's CDR3 is CAWATGDAYEQYF. The CDR3 DNA sequence: TGTGCCTGGGCGACAGGGGATGCCTACGAGCAGTACTTC.

The chain is built from TRBV28 and TRBJ2-7, with TRBD2 matching over 10 bases. V shed 8 bases, J shed 5 bases, and the junction held 6 bases outside the gene matches. CDR1 is MDHEN and CDR2 is SYDVKM in the germline V gene. The CDR3 sequence is 13 residues long. The DNA for the CDR3 is TGTGCCAGCGCTCTAGCGGGGGCAGACGAGCAGTACTTC. Translation: CASALAGADEQYF. The variable domain in full, completed from reference TRBV28 and TRBJ2-7, reads DVKVTQSSRYLVKRTGEKVFLECVQDMDHENMFWYRQDPGLGLRLIYFSYDVKMKEKGDIPEGYSVSREKKERFSLILESASTNQTSMYLCASALAGADEQYFGPGTRLTVT.

DNA for the CDR3: TGTGCCAGCAGCACCACCCGGTTTGATACGCAGTATTTT. Translation: CASSTTRFDTQYF. The rearrangement uses TRBV5-4 and TRBJ2-3; the D is unclear. The V gene lost 4 bases and the J gene lost 6 bases, with 12 bases spanning the gap. The CDR3 is 13 residues long. Germline CDR1 reads SGHNT; CDR2 reads YYREEE (reference sequence).

This chain joins TRBV9 and TRBJ2-7; 10 bases map to TRBD1. The germline gives CDR1 SGDLS, CDR2 YYNGEE. The length of the CDR3 is 14 residues. The J segment lost 1 base and the V segment lost 5 bases, leaving 3 bases of the junction unmatched. The CDR3 loop reads CASRPGQGSYEQYF. The CDR3 region has the DNA TGTGCCAGCAGGCCGGGACAGGGGTCCTACGAGCAGTACTTC. The full variable domain, completed using reference TRBV9 and TRBJ2-7, is DSGVTQTPKHLITATGQRVTLRCSPRSGDLSVYWYQQSLDQGLQFLIQYYNGEERAKGNILERFSAQQFPDLHSELNLSSLELGDSALYFCASRPGQGSYEQYFGPGTRLTVT.

V and J are TRBV4-3 and TRBJ2-7, with 11 positions matching TRBD2. Germline V CDR1 and CDR2: LGHNA, YSLEER. The CDR3 has 15 residues. The ends lost 2 bases at V and 0 bases at J; junction bases unmatched: 0. The CDR3 nucleotides are TGCGCCAGCAGCCAACTAGCGGGGGGCTCCTACGAGCAGTACTTC. The encoded protein is CASSQLAGGSYEQYF.